These 22 T cell receptor beta chains originate from one sample sequenced in a study of molecular identifiers for immune sequencing clone quantification. TCRdb recomputed calls from the PCR reads with MiXCR, one row per CDR3 protein. The data hold a few hundred thousand distinct CDR3 sequences, with 24% observed a single time. The sequenced material came from naive CD8+ T cells from blood, with Jurkat cell RNA spiked in. The sample's subset: FACS-sorted CD8+CD4-CCR7+CD45RA+ naive T cells. The source is a human donor in good health. Some libraries in this study had Jurkat cell RNA spiked in.

The CDR3 DNA reads TGTGCCAGCGCATCCGCGGGCTACACCGGGGAGCTGTTTTTT. Residues: CASASAGYTGELFF. The chain is built from TRBV6-5 and TRBJ2-2, with D possibly being TRBD2 (5 bases). The germline V gene encodes CDR1 MNHEY and CDR2 SVGAGI. The CDR3 spans 14 residues. Deletions cut 8 bases from V and 3 bases from J, with 13 bases between.

The rearrangement links TRBV4-1 to TRBJ2-3; TRBD1 matches at 7 bases. CDR1 is MGHRA, CDR2 YSYEKL, per germline. The CDR3 covers 17 residues. The trim removed 3 bases at V and 0 bases at J, leaving 9 bases unmatched. CDR3 sequence (DNA): TGCGCCAGCAGCCACATCCCCGGGACAGAAAGCACAGATACGCAGTATTTT. Translated: CASSHIPGTESTDTQYF.

Points on this clonotype: One base away lies a much larger clone, so this may be a sequencing read error. The chain has TRBV20-1 and TRBJ1-2, with TRBD1 matching over 7 bases. This CDR3 contains 13 residues. Germline V gives CDR1 DFQATT, CDR2 SNEGSKA (reference sequence). CDR3 coding DNA: TGCAGTGCAGACGGGACAGAAAACTATGGCTACGCCTTC. This gives the protein CSADGTENYGYAF.

The sample holds a few counts of this clonotype. The V gene is TRBV7-9, the J gene TRBJ2-7; a possible D gene is TRBD2 (5 bases). The length of the CDR3 is 14 residues. Deletions cut 5 bases from V and 5 bases from J, with 16 bases between. CDR1 and CDR2 (germline): SEHNR, FQNEAQ (reference sequence). The CDR3 sequence is CASSDPRLSHEQYF. CDR3 sequence (DNA): TGTGCCAGCAGCGATCCTCGACTATCCCACGAGCAGTACTTC. Using reference TRBV7-9 and TRBJ2-7 for the parts outside the CDR3, the full variable domain is DTGVSQNPRHKITKRGQNVTFRCDPISEHNRLYWYRQTLGQGPEFLTYFQNEAQLEKSRLLSDRFSAERPKGSFSTLEIQRTEQGDSAMYLCASSDPRLSHEQYFGPGTRLTVT.

The chain joins TRBV7-8 to TRBJ1-6; possible D gene TRBD1, 5 bases. Germline CDR1 reads SGHVS; CDR2 reads FQNEAQ. This CDR3 has 15 residues. The V gene lost 2 bases and the J gene lost 9 bases, with 14 bases spanning the gap. CDR3 nucleotides: TGTGCCAGCAGCTTAAGTGTAGGGGATGGTTCACCCCTCCACTTT. Its translation is CASSLSVGDGSPLHF.

This clonotype has a count of ten or more. The gene calls are TRBV29-1 and TRBJ1-5; D is perhaps TRBD1 (5 bases). This CDR3 region has 12 residues. V was clipped by 4 bases and J by 5 bases, with 9 bases between them. The germline gives CDR1 SQVTM, CDR2 ANQGSEA. This CDR3 is CSVAGNDQPQHF. The CDR3 DNA is TGCAGCGTTGCAGGGAACGATCAGCCCCAGCATTTT. The entire variable domain, with the rest obtained from reference TRBV29-1 and TRBJ1-5, is as follows: SAVISQKPSRDICQRGTSLTIQCQVDSQVTMMFWYRQQPGQSLTLIATANQGSEATYESGFVIDKFPISRPNLTFSTLTVSNMSPEDSSIYLCSVAGNDQPQHFGDGTRLSIL.

Turning to this clonotype: Being one base from a much bigger clone, this may be a read error. The chain uses TRBV5-4 and TRBJ2-7; 8 positions match TRBD1. The CDR3 runs 16 residues. Germline lookup yields CDR1 SGHNT and CDR2 YYREEE (reference sequence). V shed 0 bases and J 5 bases; nucleotides not matched to a gene: 10. CDR3 residues: CASSLEATGVPDEQYF. The CDR3 nucleotides are TGTGCCAGCAGCTTGGAGGCGACAGGGGTGCCAGACGAGCAGTACTTC.

This chain joins TRBV11-3 and TRBJ2-7, with 7 bases matching TRBD1. This CDR3 comprises 14 residues. The V segment lost 0 bases and the J segment 4 bases; nucleotides outside the gene matches: 3. Germline CDR1 SGHNT, CDR2 YENEEA. The CDR3 sequence is CASSLEGTEYEQYF. In DNA form, the CDR3 reads TGTGCCAGCAGCTTAGAAGGGACAGAGTACGAGCAGTACTTC.

This clonotype was seen more than once but under ten times. The J gene is TRBJ2-7, the V gene TRBV7-2; the D gene could be TRBD1 or TRBD2 (6 bases each). Trimming left V 1 base short and J 3 bases short, with 16 bases between. The CDR3 extends over 16 amino acids. Germline CDR1 and CDR2: SGHTA and FQGNSA. CDR3 sequence (DNA): TGTGCCAGCAGCTTAGGGCCCTGGGGGGCAGGCTACGAGCAGTACTTC. Translating gives CASSLGPWGAGYEQYF.

This clonotype was observed at least ten times. The chain employs TRBV2 and TRBJ2-3; D might be TRBD1 or TRBD2, each matching 5 bases. The V gene lost 7 bases and the J gene lost 2 bases, with 16 bases spanning the gap. The CDR3 sequence is 15 residues long. CDR1 and CDR2 from the germline V gene are SNHLY and FYNNEI. The CDR3 reads CASNGEGPHTDTQYF. CDR3 in DNA: TGTGCCAGCAATGGTGAGGGGCCCCACACAGATACGCAGTATTTT.

The table lists this clonotype with many counts. The gene calls are TRBV28 and TRBJ2-7; the D gene is possibly TRBD2 (6 bases). Trimming took off 5 bases at V and 5 bases at J, with 10 bases between the two ends. Germline loops: CDR1 MDHEN, CDR2 SYDVKM. The CDR3 consists of 12 residues. The CDR3 reads CASSPRENEQYF. For the CDR3, the DNA is TGTGCCAGCAGTCCCCGGGAGAACGAGCAGTACTTC.

A note on this clonotype: A clone one base away is much larger, so this may be a read error. The chain combines TRBV7-9 with TRBJ1-4; no firm D call. V was shortened by 10 bases and J by 3 bases, with 24 bases between the two germline ends. Germline CDR1 is SEHNR and CDR2 is FQNEAQ (reference sequence). The CDR3 spans 17 residues. CDR3 bases: TGTGCCACCAACGACGAGAGGTTTAATCCCCCTAATGAAAAACTGTTTTTT. Protein product: CATNDERFNPPNEKLFF.

In its sample, this clonotype was seen many times. The genes are TRBV29-1 and TRBJ2-2; 8 nucleotides line up with TRBD1. V was clipped by 6 bases and J by 4 bases; unmatched bases: 1. Germline-derived CDR1 and CDR2 are SQVTM and ANQGSEA. The CDR3 spans 12 residues. The CDR3 DNA is TGCAGCGTGACAGGGGCCACCGGGGAGCTGTTTTTT. It is translated as CSVTGATGELFF.

In this sample, this clonotype turned up a few times. The rearrangement uses TRBV7-8 and TRBJ2-1; TRBD2 is a possible D gene (6 bases). Germline values: CDR1 SGHVS, CDR2 FQNEAQ. This CDR3 is built from 13 residues. Trimming left V 5 bases short and J 10 bases short, with 15 bases between. DNA for the CDR3: TGTGCCAGCAGCCCCGTGGGGCGGGGCGAGCAGTTCTTC. Its protein product is CASSPVGRGEQFF.

The genes are TRBV6-5 and TRBJ1-1; D possibly corresponds to TRBD1 (5 bases). Germline lookup yields CDR1 MNHEY and CDR2 SVGAGI. CDR3 length: 14 amino acids. V lost 2 bases to trimming and J lost 1 base, with 8 bases between them. Here the CDR3 reads CASSYVGENTEAFF. The CDR3 nucleotides are TGTGCCAGCAGTTACGTGGGGGAGAACACTGAAGCTTTCTTT.

Concerning this clonotype: This CDR3 is missing its conserved last phenylalanine or tryptophan, likely due to a read error. The rearrangement uses TRBV20-1 and TRBJ1-1; D remains unclear. The CDR3 length is 13 residues. Per germline, CDR1 DFQATT and CDR2 SNEGSKA (reference sequence). Deletions cut 6 bases from V and 8 bases from J, with 19 bases between. The CDR3 bases are TGCAGTGCCCCCTGGTCAGGTCCGACAGAAGCTTTCTCT. Translating gives CSAPWSGPTEAFS.

Worth noting for this clonotype: One junction end disagrees with the germline gene, perhaps due to a read error. The chain employs TRBV5-6 and TRBJ2-3, with TRBD2 matching 7 bases. Germline CDR1 reads SGHDT; CDR2 reads YYEEEE. This CDR3 is 12 amino acids long. This chain's CDR3 is CASSLIPTSTDF. The CDR3 DNA follows: TGTGCCAGCAGCTTGATTCCGACTAGCACGGATTTT.

As regards this clonotype: At one end, the junction sequence differs from germline, possibly due to a read error. The genes are TRBV30 and TRBJ2-7; D is perhaps TRBD2 (6 bases). The CDR3 totals 14 residues. Per germline, CDR1 GTSNPN and CDR2 SVGIG (reference sequence). CDR3: CACCGARDSYKQYF. Here the CDR3 DNA reads TGTGCCTGTTGCGGGGCGAGAGATTCCTACAAGCAGTACTTC.

At least ten counts were recorded for this clonotype. J is TRBJ2-3 and V is TRBV12-3 or TRBV12-4; D gene ambiguous. V gave up 4 bases and J gave up 0 bases, with 14 bases separating them. This CDR3 has 16 residues. The CDR3 loop reads CASSSHTEISTDTQYF. The CDR3 DNA reads as TGTGCCAGCAGTTCCCACACAGAAATTAGCACAGATACGCAGTATTTT.

The table lists this clonotype with a few counts. J is TRBJ1-1 and V is TRBV6-1, with a possible D match to TRBD1 (5 bases). The V and J ends lost 1 base and 8 bases respectively, with 5 bases between them. The CDR3 runs 11 residues. Looked up from germline, CDR1 is MNHNS and CDR2 is SASEGT. The CDR3 spells CASSEEGEAFF. The CDR3 bases are TGTGCCAGCAGTGAAGAGGGGGAAGCTTTCTTT.

The chain couples TRBV11-2 to TRBJ1-1, with unresolved D. V was cut by 5 bases and J by 5 bases, with 12 bases left in between. Germline CDR1 SGHAT, CDR2 FQNNGV. The CDR3 is 13 residues long. Written as DNA, the CDR3 is TGTGCCAGCAGCCAGGTGGGGTGGACTGAAGCTTTCTTT. Translated: CASSQVGWTEAFF.

This clonotype came up many times. The chain is built from TRBV24-1 and TRBJ2-3, with D perhaps given as TRBD1 or TRBD2 (7 bases each). CDR3 length: 15 amino acids. CDR1 and CDR2 from the germline V gene are KGHDR and SFDVKD. Trimming shortened V by 4 bases and J by 1 base, and 11 bases separated the two germline ends. Here the CDR3 DNA reads TGTGCCACCAGTGAAGGGAGGGGGCGCACAGATACGCAGTATTTT. Its protein is CATSEGRGRTDTQYF.